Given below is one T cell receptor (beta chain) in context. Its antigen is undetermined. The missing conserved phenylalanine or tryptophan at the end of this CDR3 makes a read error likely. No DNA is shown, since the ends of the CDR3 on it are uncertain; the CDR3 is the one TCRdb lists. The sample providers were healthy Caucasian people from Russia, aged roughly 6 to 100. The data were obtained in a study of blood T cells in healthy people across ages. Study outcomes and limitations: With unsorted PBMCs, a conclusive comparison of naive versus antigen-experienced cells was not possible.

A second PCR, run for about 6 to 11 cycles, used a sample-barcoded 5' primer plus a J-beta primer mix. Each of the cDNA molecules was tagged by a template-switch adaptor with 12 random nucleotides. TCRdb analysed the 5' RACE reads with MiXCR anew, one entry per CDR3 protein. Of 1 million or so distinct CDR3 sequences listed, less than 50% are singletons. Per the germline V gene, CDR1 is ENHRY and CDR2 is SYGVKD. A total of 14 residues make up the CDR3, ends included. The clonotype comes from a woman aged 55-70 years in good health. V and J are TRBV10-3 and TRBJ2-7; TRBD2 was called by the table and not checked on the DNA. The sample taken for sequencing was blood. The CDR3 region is CAISPGTSGYEQYL.